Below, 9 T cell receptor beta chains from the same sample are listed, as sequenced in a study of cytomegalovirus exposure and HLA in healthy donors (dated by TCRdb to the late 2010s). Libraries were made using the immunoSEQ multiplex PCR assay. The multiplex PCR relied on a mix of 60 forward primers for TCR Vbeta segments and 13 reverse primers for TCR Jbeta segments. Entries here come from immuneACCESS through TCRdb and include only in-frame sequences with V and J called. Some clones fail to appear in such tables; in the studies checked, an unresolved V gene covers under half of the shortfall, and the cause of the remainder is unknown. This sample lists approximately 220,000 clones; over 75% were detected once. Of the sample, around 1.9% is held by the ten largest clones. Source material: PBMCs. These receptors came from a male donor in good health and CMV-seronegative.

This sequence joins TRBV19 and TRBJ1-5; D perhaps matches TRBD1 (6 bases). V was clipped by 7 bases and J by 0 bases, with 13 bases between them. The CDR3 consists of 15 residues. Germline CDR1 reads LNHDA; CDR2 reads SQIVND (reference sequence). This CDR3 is CASISDRNSNQPQHF. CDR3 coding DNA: TGTGCCAGTATATCGGACAGAAATAGCAATCAGCCCCAGCATTTT.

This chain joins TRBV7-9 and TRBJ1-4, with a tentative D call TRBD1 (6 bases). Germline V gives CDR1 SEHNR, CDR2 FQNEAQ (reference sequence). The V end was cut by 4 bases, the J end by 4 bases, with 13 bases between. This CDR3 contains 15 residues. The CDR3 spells CASSSLTGINEKLFF. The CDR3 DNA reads TGTGCCAGCAGCTCGTTGACAGGCATTAATGAAAAACTGTTTTTT.

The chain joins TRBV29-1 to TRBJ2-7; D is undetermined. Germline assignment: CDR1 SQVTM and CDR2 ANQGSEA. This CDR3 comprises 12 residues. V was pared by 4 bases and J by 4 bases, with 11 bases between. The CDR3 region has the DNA TGCAGCGTTGCACAGTCCGAGTACGAGCAGTACTTC. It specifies CSVAQSEYEQYF.

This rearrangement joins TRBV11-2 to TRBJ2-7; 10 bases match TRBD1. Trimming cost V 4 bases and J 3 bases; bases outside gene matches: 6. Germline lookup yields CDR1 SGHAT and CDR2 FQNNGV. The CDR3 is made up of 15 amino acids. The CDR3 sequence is CASSSGQGLIYEQYF. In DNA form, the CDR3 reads TGTGCCAGCAGCTCGGGACAGGGGCTAATCTACGAGCAGTACTTC.

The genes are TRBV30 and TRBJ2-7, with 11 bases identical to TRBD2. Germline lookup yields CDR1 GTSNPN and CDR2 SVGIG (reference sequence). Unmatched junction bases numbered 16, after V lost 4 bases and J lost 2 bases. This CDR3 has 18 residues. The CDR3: CAWKAGLGIAGGAYEQYF. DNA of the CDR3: TGTGCCTGGAAGGCGGGACTGGGGATAGCGGGAGGGGCCTACGAGCAGTACTTC.

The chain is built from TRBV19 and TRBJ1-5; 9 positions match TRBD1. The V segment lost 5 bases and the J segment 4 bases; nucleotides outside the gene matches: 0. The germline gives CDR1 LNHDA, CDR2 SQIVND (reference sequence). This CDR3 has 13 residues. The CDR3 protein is CASSGTGNQPQHF. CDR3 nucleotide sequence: TGTGCCAGTAGTGGGACAGGGAATCAGCCCCAGCATTTT. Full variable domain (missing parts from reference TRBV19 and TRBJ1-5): DGGITQSPKYLFRKEGQNVTLSCEQNLNHDAMYWYRQDPGQGLRLIYYSQIVNDFQKGDIAEGYSVSREKKESFPLTVTSAQKNPTAFYLCASSGTGNQPQHFGDGTRLSIL.

Here the CDR3 reads CACTWTRRGGARDTQYF. The CDR3 DNA reads TGTGCCTGCACCTGGACCCGTCGCGGGGGGGCGAGGGATACGCAGTATTTT. The chain joins TRBV30 to TRBJ2-3, with 9 positions matching TRBD2. Germline values: CDR1 GTSNPN, CDR2 SVGIG (reference sequence). This CDR3 contains 17 residues. V dropped 6 bases and J dropped 6; count of bases not matched to a gene: 19.

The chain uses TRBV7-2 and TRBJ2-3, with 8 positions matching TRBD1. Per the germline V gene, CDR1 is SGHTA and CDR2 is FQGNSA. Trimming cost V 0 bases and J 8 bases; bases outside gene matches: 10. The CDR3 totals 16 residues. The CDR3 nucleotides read TGTGCCAGCAGCTTAGCTAGGCTAGACAGGGGAGGTACGCAGTATTTT. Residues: CASSLARLDRGGTQYF.

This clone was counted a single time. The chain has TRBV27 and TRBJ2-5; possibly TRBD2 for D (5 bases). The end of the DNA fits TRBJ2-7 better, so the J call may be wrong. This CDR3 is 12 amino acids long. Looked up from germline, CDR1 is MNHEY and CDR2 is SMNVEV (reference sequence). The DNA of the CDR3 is TGTGCCAGCAGTCTGCCGGGGTACGAGCAGTACTTC. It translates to CASSLPGYEQYF.